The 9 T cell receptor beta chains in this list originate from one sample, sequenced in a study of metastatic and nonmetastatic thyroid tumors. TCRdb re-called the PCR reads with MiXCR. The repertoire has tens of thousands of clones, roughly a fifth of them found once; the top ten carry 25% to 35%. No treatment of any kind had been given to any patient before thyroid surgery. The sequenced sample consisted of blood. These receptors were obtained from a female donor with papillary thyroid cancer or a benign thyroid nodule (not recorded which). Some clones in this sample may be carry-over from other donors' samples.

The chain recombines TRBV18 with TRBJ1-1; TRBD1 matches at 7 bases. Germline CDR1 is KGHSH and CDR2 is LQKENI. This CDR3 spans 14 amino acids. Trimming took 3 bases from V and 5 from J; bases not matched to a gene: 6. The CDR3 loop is CASSPSGGGTEAFF. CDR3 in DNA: TGTGCCAGCTCACCGTCAGGGGGAGGGACTGAAGCTTTCTTT.

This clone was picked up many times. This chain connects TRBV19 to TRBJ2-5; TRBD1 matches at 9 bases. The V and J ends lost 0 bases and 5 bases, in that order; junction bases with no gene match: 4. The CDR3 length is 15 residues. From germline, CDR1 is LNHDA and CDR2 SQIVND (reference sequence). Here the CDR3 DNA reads TGTGCCAGTAGTATAGACCGGACAGGGGTTGAGACCCAGTACTTC. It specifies CASSIDRTGVETQYF.

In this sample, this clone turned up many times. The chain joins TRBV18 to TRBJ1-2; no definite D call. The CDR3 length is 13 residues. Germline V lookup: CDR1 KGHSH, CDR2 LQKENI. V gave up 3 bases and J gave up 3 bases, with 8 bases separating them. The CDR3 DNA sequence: TGTGCCAGCTCACCGACGGCCGACTATGGCTACACCTTC. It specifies CASSPTADYGYTF.

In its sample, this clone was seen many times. DNA of the CDR3: TGCGCCAGCAGCTACCCTAGCGGGAAGAGCATAGAGACCCAGTACTTC. It encodes CASSYPSGKSIETQYF. This sequence joins TRBV5-1 and TRBJ2-5, with 9 bases fitting TRBD2. There are 16 residues in the CDR3. CDR1 and CDR2 (germline): SGHRS, YFSETQ. J gave up 4 bases and V 3 bases, and 10 bases lay outside the gene matches.

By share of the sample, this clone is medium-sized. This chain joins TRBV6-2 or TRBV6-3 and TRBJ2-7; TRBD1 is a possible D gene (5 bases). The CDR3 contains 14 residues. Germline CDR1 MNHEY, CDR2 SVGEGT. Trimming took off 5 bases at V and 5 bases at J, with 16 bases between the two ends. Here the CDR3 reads CASSPPRGPDEQYF. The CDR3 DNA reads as TGTGCCAGCAGTCCCCCAAGGGGCCCGGACGAGCAGTACTTC.

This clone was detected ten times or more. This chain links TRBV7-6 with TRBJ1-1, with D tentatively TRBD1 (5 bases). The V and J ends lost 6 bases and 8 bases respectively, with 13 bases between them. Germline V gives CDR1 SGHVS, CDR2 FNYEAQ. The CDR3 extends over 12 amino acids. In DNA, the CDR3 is TGTGCCAGCAGTCGATTGGGGGAAGAAGCTTTCTTT. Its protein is CASSRLGEEAFF. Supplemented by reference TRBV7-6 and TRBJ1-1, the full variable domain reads GAGVSQSPRYKVTKRGQDVALRCDPISGHVSLYWYRQALGQGPEFLTYFNYEAQQDKSGLPNDRFSAERPEGSISTLTIQRTEQRDSAMYRCASSRLGEEAFFGQGTRLTVV.

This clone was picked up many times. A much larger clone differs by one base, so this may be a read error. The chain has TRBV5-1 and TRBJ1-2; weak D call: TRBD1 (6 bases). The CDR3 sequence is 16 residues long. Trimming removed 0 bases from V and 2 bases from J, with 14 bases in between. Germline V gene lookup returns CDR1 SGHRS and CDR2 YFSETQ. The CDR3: CASSLGPRGGNYGYTF. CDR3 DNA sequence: TGCGCCAGCAGCTTGGGGCCCAGAGGGGGAAACTATGGCTACACCTTC.

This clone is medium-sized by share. This CDR3 reads CASSDPSRGIYGYTF. CDR3 in DNA: TGTGCCAGCAGTGATCCGAGCAGGGGGATCTATGGCTACACCTTC. The V gene is TRBV2, the J gene TRBJ1-2; 7 positions match TRBD1. The ends lost 3 bases at V and 4 bases at J; junction bases unmatched: 8. There are 15 residues in the CDR3. Germline V gives CDR1 SNHLY, CDR2 FYNNEI.

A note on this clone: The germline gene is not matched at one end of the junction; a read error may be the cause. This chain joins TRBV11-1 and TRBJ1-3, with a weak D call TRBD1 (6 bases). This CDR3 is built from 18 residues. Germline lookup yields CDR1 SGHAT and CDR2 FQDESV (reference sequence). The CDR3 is CASSPALRGTWSGNTIYF. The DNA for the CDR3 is TGTGCCAGCAGCCCAGCTTTACGAGGGACATGGAGTGGAAACACTATATATTTT.